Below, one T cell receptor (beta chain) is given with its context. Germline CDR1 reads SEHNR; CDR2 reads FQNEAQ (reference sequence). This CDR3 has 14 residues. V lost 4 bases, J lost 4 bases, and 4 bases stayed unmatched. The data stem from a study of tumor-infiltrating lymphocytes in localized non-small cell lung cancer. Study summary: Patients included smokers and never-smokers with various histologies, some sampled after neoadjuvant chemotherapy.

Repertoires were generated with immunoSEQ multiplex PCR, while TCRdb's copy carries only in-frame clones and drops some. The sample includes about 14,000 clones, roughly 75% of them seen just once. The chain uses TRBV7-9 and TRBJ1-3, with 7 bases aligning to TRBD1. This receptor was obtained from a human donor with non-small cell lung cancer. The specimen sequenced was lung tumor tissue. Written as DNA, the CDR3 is TGTGCCAGCAGCTCAGGGGGTTCAGGAAACACCATATATTTT. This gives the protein CASSSGGSGNTIYF.